This note documents a single T cell receptor (beta chain) sequence. This CDR3 contains 16 residues. In germline, CDR1 is SNHLY, CDR2 FYNNEI. Unmatched junction bases numbered 12, after V lost 6 bases and J lost 2 bases. This sample was included in a study of T cell changes during pregnancy in multiple sclerosis. Method: immunoSEQ multiplex PCR; TCRdb's copy keeps in-frame clones and lacks some. The sample holds approximately 69,000 clones; about 91% are singletons and the top ten take under 0.35%. This specimen consisted of CD4+ T cells from peripheral blood mononuclear cells, obtained in the third trimester of pregnancy. This chain connects TRBV2 to TRBJ1-2; 7 nucleotides line up with TRBD1. The sequence derives from a female donor in good health, enrolled as a control in a pregnancy study. The CDR3 sequence: CASREKSGTENYGYTF. CDR3 DNA: TGTGCCAGCAGGGAAAAATCCGGGACAGAGAACTATGGCTACACCTTC.